This TCR beta chain comes out of a study of spatial heterogeneity in lung cancer. Study overall: Combinations of a unique TCR and a UMI were tallied in raw reads, and on average each appeared more than ten times. Whole-study results and caveats: Compared with follow-up, resection was when ubiquitous expanded tumor TCRs appeared in blood more.

As for time point: sample taken at primary tumor resection. Material for sequencing was whole RNA from tumor, nontumor lung or frozen PBMC, left unsorted. Donation came from some 73 patients with untreated early-stage non-small cell lung cancer. This clonotype was picked up many times. The antigen is not known. The CDR3 sequence is 14 residues long. Germline-derived CDR1 and CDR2 are KGHSH and LQKENI. Trimming cost V 3 bases and J 5 bases; bases outside gene matches: 4. MiXCR was run by TCRdb on the 5' RACE reads, yielding one entry per CDR3 protein. The sample includes 50,000 to 65,000 distinct CDR3 sequences, 6% to 9% of them seen just once.

This specimen was PBMCs, taken at surgery. J is TRBJ2-5 and V is TRBV18; 9 nucleotides match TRBD1. This TCR was recovered from a female donor with early-stage non-small cell lung cancer. CDR3 protein: CASSPGQGGETQYF. The CDR3 DNA is TGTGCCAGCTCACCGGGACAGGGAGGCGAGACCCAGTACTTC.